These 8 T cell receptor beta chains share one sample of origin, sequenced in a study of T cell responses to AZD1222 COVID-19 vaccine (dated by TCRdb to the early 2020s). Receptor amplification or capture employed the immunoSEQ multiplex PCR assay. Entries here come from immuneACCESS through TCRdb and include only in-frame sequences with V and J called. Some clones fail to appear in such tables; in the studies checked, an unresolved V gene covers under half of the shortfall, and the cause of the remainder is unknown. The sample table records 150,000 to 170,000 clones; 90% of these occur just once. The biggest ten clones account for approximately 17% of the sample. According to the study, the label for this sample's time point signals: baseline before first vaccination. The input for sequencing was peripheral blood, taken on day 0 of AZD1222 vaccination. All receptors derive from an adult in good health.

This clone has only a few counts. J is TRBJ2-7 and V is TRBV28, with D perhaps matching TRBD1 or TRBD2 (5 bases each). The CDR3 runs 13 residues. Trimming shortened V by 6 bases and J by 6 bases, and 15 bases separated the two germline ends. CDR1 MDHEN and CDR2 SYDVKM come from the germline V gene. CDR3 nucleotides: TGTGCCAGCAGGCTTGGGACGCTCCGCGAGCAGTACTTC. Translating gives CASRLGTLREQYF.

The chain combines TRBV4-1 with TRBJ1-1, with unresolved D. This CDR3 has 17 residues. The V end was cut by 0 bases, the J end by 1 base, with 15 bases between. Germline V gives CDR1 MGHRA, CDR2 YSYEKL. The CDR3 loop is CASSQETGRLANTEAFF. CDR3 DNA sequence: TGCGCCAGCAGCCAAGAAACCGGGAGGTTGGCGAACACTGAAGCTTTCTTT.

V and J are TRBV9 and TRBJ2-3; 10 positions agree with TRBD2. In germline, CDR1 is SGDLS, CDR2 YYNGEE. Unmatched junction bases numbered 6, after V lost 2 bases and J lost 6 bases. The CDR3 totals 15 residues. For the CDR3, the DNA is TGTGCCAGCAGCGTCGTCCCGGGACTAGCGGATACGCAGTATTTT. Protein product: CASSVVPGLADTQYF.

The chain links TRBV28 to TRBJ1-2, with D unresolved. Per germline, CDR1 MDHEN and CDR2 SYDVKM. Deletions cut 6 bases from V and 4 bases from J, with 15 bases between. The CDR3 extends over 14 amino acids. CDR3 sequence reads: CASSRTGSAYGYTF. CDR3 nucleotides: TGTGCCAGCAGCCGAACGGGCAGCGCCTATGGCTACACCTTC.

J is TRBJ1-5 and V is TRBV6-5, with D unresolved. This CDR3 has 13 residues. V was cut by 5 bases and J by 3 bases, with 8 bases left in between. Per germline, CDR1 MNHEY and CDR2 SVGAGI. CDR3 DNA: TGTGCCAGCAGTCACGGAAACAATCAGCCCCAGCATTTT. Translating it yields CASSHGNNQPQHF.

The chain combines TRBV21-1 with TRBJ2-5. TRBV21-1 is classified as a pseudogene. CDR3 length: 15 amino acids. In nucleotides, the CDR3 is TGTGCCAGCAGCAAAAAAAGGGCACCACAGGAGACCCAGTACTTC. Protein sequence: CASSKKRAPQETQYF.

As DNA, the CDR3 is TGTGCCAGCAGCTTGATGGGGAGGGAGAATCAGCCCCAGCATTTT. Encoded protein: CASSLMGRENQPQHF. V is TRBV5-6 and J is TRBJ1-5; D remains unclear. Per germline, CDR1 SGHDT and CDR2 YYEEEE. This CDR3 is built from 15 residues. Trimming cost V 1 base and J 4 bases, with 12 bases left between them.

The chain has TRBV5-1 and TRBJ1-3, with D maybe TRBD1 (5 bases). V was shortened by 0 bases and J by 4 bases, with 14 bases between the two germline ends. This CDR3 is built from 16 residues. The germline V gene encodes CDR1 SGHRS and CDR2 YFSETQ. CDR3 sequence (DNA): TGCGCCAGCAGCTTGGACGGCGGGGGTTGGGGAAACACCATATATTTT. Translation: CASSLDGGGWGNTIYF.